This TCR beta chain came from a study of blood T cell repertoires in COVID-19. In the source study's methods: Amplifying reference gene primers gave estimates of nucleated cell counts. TCRdb's copy holds only in-frame clones and misses some; the assay was immunoSEQ multiplex PCR. D and trimming come from the DNA, and the V and J calls and clone size come from that table. The table shows around 66,000 clones, with 80% occurring only once. Looked up from germline, CDR1 is LNHNV and CDR2 is YYDKDF (reference sequence). There are 15 residues in the CDR3. V lost 3 bases and J 0 bases, leaving 9 bases between the germline ends.

Specimen: peripheral blood. The chain couples TRBV15 to TRBJ2-4, with D perhaps TRBD2 (5 bases). The source of this sequence is a human donor in a cohort sampled during active COVID-19. Written as DNA, the CDR3 is TGTGCCACCAGCAGCGAGGGTCTAGCCAAAAACATTCAGTACTTC. It encodes CATSSEGLAKNIQYF.